This T cell receptor (beta chain) was observed in a study of cytomegalovirus exposure and HLA in healthy donors. On this clone: Antigen: not known.

J gave up 3 bases and V 2 bases, and 1 base lay outside the gene matches. CDR3 length: 14 residues. Germline assignment: CDR1 LNHDA and CDR2 SQIVND (reference sequence). General observations from the study: Reported performance of the classifier showed diagnosis of cytomegalovirus status with high specificity and sensitivity.

Primers for the PCR totalled 60 Vbeta and 13 Jbeta. Profiling relied on immunoSEQ multiplex PCR, and the TCRdb table lists in-frame clones only, not all of them. The table shows roughly 130,000 clones, with 74% occurring only once. Sequencing was done on a sample of PBMCs. This clonotype was sampled from a woman in her 50s in good health and CMV-seropositive. The rearrangement joins TRBV19 to TRBJ2-3; 8 positions agree with TRBD1. For the CDR3, the DNA is TGTGCCAGTAGTATAACAGGGGGTACAGATACGCAGTATTTT. It codes for CASSITGGTDTQYF.